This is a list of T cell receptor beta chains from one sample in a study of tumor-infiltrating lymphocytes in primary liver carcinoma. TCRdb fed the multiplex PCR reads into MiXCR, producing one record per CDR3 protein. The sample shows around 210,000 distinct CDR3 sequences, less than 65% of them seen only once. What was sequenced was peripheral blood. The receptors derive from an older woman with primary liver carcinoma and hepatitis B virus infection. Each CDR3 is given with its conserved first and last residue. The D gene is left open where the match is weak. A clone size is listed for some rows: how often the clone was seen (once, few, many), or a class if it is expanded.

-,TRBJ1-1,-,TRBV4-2,TGTGCCAGCAGCCTGTCTTCCGGGGGCACTGAAGCTTTCTTT,CASSLSSGGTEAFF
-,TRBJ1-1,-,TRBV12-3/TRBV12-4,TGTGGCAGCAGCTTTGGGATGGGGACTGAAGCTTTCTTT,CGSSFGMGTEAFF
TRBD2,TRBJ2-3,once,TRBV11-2,TGTGCCGGCAACCGGCGACTAGCGGGAACAGATACGCAGTATTTT,CAGNRRLAGTDTQYF
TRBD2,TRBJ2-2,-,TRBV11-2,TGTGTCAGCAGCTTTAATAGGACTAGCGTGAACACCGGGGAGCTGTTTTTT,CVSSFNRTSVNTGELFF
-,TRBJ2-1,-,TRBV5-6,TGTGCCGGTCAAGACCGGGGGAACTTTTACAATGAGCAGTTCTTC,CAGQDRGNFYNEQFF
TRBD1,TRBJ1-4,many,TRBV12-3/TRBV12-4,TGTGCCAGCAGTTTTAGGGACAGGGGTGAAAAACTGTTTTTT,CASSFRDRGEKLFF
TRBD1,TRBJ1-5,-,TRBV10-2,TGCGCCAGCAGCCTGACAGGGGTCAATCAGCCCCAGCCTTTT,CASSLTGVNQPQPF
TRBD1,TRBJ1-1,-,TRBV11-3,TGTGCAAGCAGCTTACCGCAGGGGGGGAGAGGCACTGAAGCTTTCTTT,CASSLPQGGRGTEAFF
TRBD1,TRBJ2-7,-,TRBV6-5,TGTGCCAGCAGCCTGACAGGGTTCGTCCACGAGCAGTACTTC,CASSLTGFVHEQYF
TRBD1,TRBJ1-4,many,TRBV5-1,TGCGCCAGCAGCGGGGGACAGGGCGCGGGTAATGAAAAACTGTTTTTT,CASSGGQGAGNEKLFF
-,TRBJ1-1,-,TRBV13,TGTACCAGCAGTCCTATTGGACCTGAAGCTTTCTTT,CTSSPIGPEAFF
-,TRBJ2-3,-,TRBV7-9,TGTGCCAGCAGCTTAGCCCGGGCATGGTCTCTAGGAGATACGCAGTATTTT,CASSLARAWSLGDTQYF
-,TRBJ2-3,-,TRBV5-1,TGCGCCAGCAGCTTGGAACCCAGGAGGGAGTTAGATACGCAGTATTTT,CASSLEPRRELDTQYF
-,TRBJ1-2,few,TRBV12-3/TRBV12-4,TGTACCAGCAGTTTTAGTAAGGCGGGGGCGCTGAACTATGGCTACACCTTC,CTSSFSKAGALNYGYTF
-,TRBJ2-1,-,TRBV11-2,TGCGTCAGCAGCTTAGATGGCTTGTACAATGAGCAGTTCTTC,CVSSLDGLYNEQFF
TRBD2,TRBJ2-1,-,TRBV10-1,TGCGCCAGTAGCCAGGGCGGGAGCCTCAATGTGCAGTTCTTC,CASSQGGSLNVQFF
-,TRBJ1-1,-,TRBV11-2,TGTGCCAACAGTTACAGGGATTGGGCTGAAGCTTTCTTT,CANSYRDWAEAFF
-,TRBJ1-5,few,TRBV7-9,TGTGCCAGCACCCCGACAGGAGATCAGCCCCAGCATTTT,CASTPTGDQPQHF
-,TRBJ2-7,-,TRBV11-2,TGTCCCAGCAGCTTAGGTGGGGAACTAGTTCCCGAGCAGTACTTC,CPSSLGGELVPEQYF
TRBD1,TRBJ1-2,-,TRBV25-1,TGTGCCAGCAGTGAGACAGGGTATGACTATGGCTACACCTTC,CASSETGYDYGYTF
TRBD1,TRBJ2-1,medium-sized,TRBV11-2,TGTGCCAGCAGTTTCGACAGGGGAAAGGGCAATGAGCAGTTCTTC,CASSFDRGKGNEQFF
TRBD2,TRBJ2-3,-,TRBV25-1,TGTGCCAGCAGTGAATTACTAGCGGGGAGATCGCAGTATTTT,CASSELLAGRSQYF
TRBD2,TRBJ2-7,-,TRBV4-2,TGTGCCAGCAGCCAAGATTCGGGAGTAGCGGGAGTGGGGTACGAGCAGTACTTC,CASSQDSGVAGVGYEQYF
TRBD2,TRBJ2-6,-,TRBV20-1,TGCAGTGCCGGCGGGGGTTCTGGGGCCAACGTCCTGACTTTC,CSAGGGSGANVLTF
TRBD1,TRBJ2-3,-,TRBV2,TGTGCCAGGATCCGGGACAGGGTCACAGATACGCAGTATTTT,CARIRDRVTDTQYF
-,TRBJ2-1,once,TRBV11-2,TGTGTTAGCAGCTTAGAAGGGGGAGAGATCAATGAGCAGTTCTTC,CVSSLEGGEINEQFF
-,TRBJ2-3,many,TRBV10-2,TGCGCCAGCAGTGAGTTGACAGCTTCTCATACGCAGTATTTT,CASSELTASHTQYF
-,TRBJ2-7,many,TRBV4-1,TGCGCCAGCAGCCAAGTTTCTAGCGAATACGAGCAGTACTTC,CASSQVSSEYEQYF
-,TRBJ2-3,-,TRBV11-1,TGTGCCAGCAGCTTGGAGAACTCGCGGACCACAGATACGTGCTATTTT,CASSLENSRTTDTCYF
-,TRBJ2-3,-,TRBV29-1,TGCAGCGTTGTTCCGGGAATGAGCACTAGTACACACCATTTT,CSVVPGMSTSTHHF
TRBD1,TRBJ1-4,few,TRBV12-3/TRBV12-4,TGTGCCAGCAGTTTAGGACAGGGTGAAAAACTGTTTTTT,CASSLGQGEKLFF
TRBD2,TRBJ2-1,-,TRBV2,TGTGCCACCAGACTAGCGGAGTACAATGAGCAGTTCTTC,CATRLAEYNEQFF
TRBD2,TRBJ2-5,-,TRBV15,TGTACCACCAGTGAGGGACTAGCAGAGACCCATTACTTC,CTTSEGLAETHYF
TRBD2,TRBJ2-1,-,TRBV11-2,TGTGCCAGCAACCTGACCGGAACTAGCGGGAGCCGGGGTGAGCAGTTCTTC,CASNLTGTSGSRGEQFF
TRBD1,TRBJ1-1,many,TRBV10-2,TGCGCCAGCGGAACAGGGGGCCTCACTGAAGCTTTCTTT,CASGTGGLTEAFF
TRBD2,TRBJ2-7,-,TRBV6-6,TGTGTCAGCAACCCTGGACTAGCCTCCTACGAGCAGTACTTC,CVSNPGLASYEQYF
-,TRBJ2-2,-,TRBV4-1,TGCGCCAGCAGCCAACTTACCCTCTCCGGGGAGCTGTTTTTT,CASSQLTLSGELFF
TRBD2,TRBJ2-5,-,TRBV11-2,TGTGCCAGGAGGCGACTAGCGGGAAGAGAGACCCAGTACTTT,CARRRLAGRETQYF
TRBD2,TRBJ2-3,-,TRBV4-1,TGCGCCAGCAGTCTCGGACTAGTGGGAGGAGATACGCAGTATTTT,CASSLGLVGGDTQYF
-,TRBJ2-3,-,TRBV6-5,TGTGCCGTTAAACGGGGAGCCGGCACAGATACGCAGTATTTT,CAVKRGAGTDTQYF
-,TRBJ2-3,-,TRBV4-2,TGTGCCAGCAGCCAAGGACACACCTCTTCCCGAGGTACGCAGTATTTT,CASSQGHTSSRGTQYF
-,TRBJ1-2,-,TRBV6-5,TGTGCCAGCAGTTCTACGGGACCGCCCTCTGGCTACACCTTC,CASSSTGPPSGYTF
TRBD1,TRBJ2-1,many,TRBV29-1,TGCAGCGTTGCCCCACCGGGACAGCAGGGCCTCCATGAGCAGTTCTTC,CSVAPPGQQGLHEQFF
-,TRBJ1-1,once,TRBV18,TGTGCCAGCTCACCCATGAAGAACACTGAAGCTTTCTTT,CASSPMKNTEAFF
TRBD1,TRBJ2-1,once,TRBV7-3,TGTGCCAGCAGCTACGGACAGGGTGTACAATTCTTC,CASSYGQGVQFF
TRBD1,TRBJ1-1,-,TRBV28,TGTGCCAGCAGTTTGGGCGCCGGGACAGTGAACATTGAAGCTTTCTTT,CASSLGAGTVNIEAFF